This paragraph covers one T cell receptor beta chain sequence. Only in-frame clones appear in the TCRdb table, and some are missing; sequencing was by immunoSEQ multiplex PCR. The table lists under 300,000 clones, around 90% of them singletons. The source of the sample is a study of cytomegalovirus exposure and HLA in healthy donors. The CDR3 totals 14 residues. Germline values: CDR1 MNHEY, CDR2 SVGAGI. The germline V and J ends were trimmed by 7 bases and 7 bases, with 17 bases remaining between them. The chain employs TRBV6-5 and TRBJ2-1; a weak D match, TRBD2 (6 bases). The receptor was derived from a woman aged 18-29 years in good health and CMV-seronegative. Sequencing was carried out using PBMCs. CDR3 in DNA: TGTGCCAGCATGTTAGACGGGGGAGGAAATGAGCAGTTCTTC. Protein: CASMLDGGGNEQFF.